The rows below give T cell receptor beta chains drawn from one sample of a study of radiotherapy plus CTLA-4 blockade in lung cancer. Clones were read by immunoSEQ multiplex PCR, and TCRdb kept only the in-frame ones, dropping some. There are roughly 86,000 clones in the sample; 80% to 85% occur only once, and 0.82% lies in the top ten. The sequenced sample was peripheral blood, obtained from a patient treated with radiotherapy plus ipilimumab. These receptors were taken from a human donor with non-small cell lung cancer who had stable disease on radiotherapy plus ipilimumab. CDR3s include the opening cysteine and the closing phenylalanine or tryptophan. The order of the fields is D gene, J gene, clone size, V gene, CDR3 DNA, CDR3 protein. D genes are given only for firm matches. Clone size is not always given. Where it is, it says once, few, many or a class for expanded clones.

D: .; J: TRBJ1-1; size: .; V: TRBV9; DNA: TGTGCCAGCAGCGTAGGGTCGGCGAACACTGAAGCTTTCTTT; CDR3: CASSVGSANTEAFF
D: TRBD2; J: TRBJ2-1; size: .; V: TRBV29-1; DNA: TGCAGCGTTGACCCGGGACTAGTGCATGAGCAGTTCTTC; CDR3: CSVDPGLVHEQFF
D: TRBD1; J: TRBJ1-2; size: .; V: TRBV9; DNA: TGTGCCAGCAGCGTAGGCACAGGGGGAGGTTCTGGCTACACCTTC; CDR3: CASSVGTGGGSGYTF
D: TRBD1; J: TRBJ2-3; size: .; V: TRBV9; DNA: TGTGCCAGCAGCGTAGGGGGACAGGGGTTAAATACGCAGTATTTT; CDR3: CASSVGGQGLNTQYF
D: TRBD1; J: TRBJ1-4; size: .; V: TRBV5-6; DNA: TGTGCCAGCAGCCAACAGGGGGCCCCTAATGAAAAACTGTTTTTT; CDR3: CASSQQGAPNEKLFF
D: TRBD2; J: TRBJ2-7; size: few; V: TRBV10-1; DNA: TGCGCCAGCAGTTCACTAGCGGGGGGCACCTACGAGCAGTACTTC; CDR3: CASSSLAGGTYEQYF
D: .; J: TRBJ2-3; size: .; V: TRBV30; DNA: TGTGCCTGGAGTGAGGCAGATACGCAGTATTTT; CDR3: CAWSEADTQYF
D: TRBD2; J: TRBJ2-1; size: once; V: TRBV25-1; DNA: TGTGCCAGCAGTGAATATCTGGGCTCGGGGGGAAATGAGCAGTTCTTC; CDR3: CASSEYLGSGGNEQFF
D: .; J: TRBJ2-3; size: .; V: TRBV18; DNA: TGTGCCAGCTCACGGAGCCCCCAGGGGTATAACACAGATACGCAGTATTTT; CDR3: CASSRSPQGYNTDTQYF
D: TRBD1; J: TRBJ2-3; size: .; V: TRBV25-1; DNA: TGTGCCAGCGACAGGGGTACAGATACGCAGTATTTT; CDR3: CASDRGTDTQYF
D: .; J: TRBJ1-6; size: .; V: TRBV2; DNA: TGTGCCAGCAGTCCAGGGTATAATTCACCCCTCCACTTT; CDR3: CASSPGYNSPLHF
D: .; J: TRBJ2-2; size: few; V: TRBV5-6; DNA: TGTGCCAGCAGCTTGGGACCCACCGGGGAGCTGTTTTTT; CDR3: CASSLGPTGELFF
D: .; J: TRBJ1-5; size: .; V: TRBV5-1; DNA: TGCGCCAGCAGCTTGGACGGGGCCACTAATCAGCCCCAGCATTTT; CDR3: CASSLDGATNQPQHF
D: TRBD2; J: TRBJ2-7; size: .; V: TRBV14; DNA: TGTGCCAGCAGCCAGCTACGCTCTAGCGGGACTGCCTACGAGCAGTACTTC; CDR3: CASSQLRSSGTAYEQYF
D: .; J: TRBJ1-1; size: few; V: TRBV9; DNA: TGTGCCAGCAGCGGAAGGCCGAACACTGAAGCTTTCTTT; CDR3: CASSGRPNTEAFF
D: TRBD2; J: TRBJ2-2; size: .; V: TRBV6-6; DNA: TGTGCCAGCGTCCGCGGGGGGGGCACCGGGGAGCTGTTTTTT; CDR3: CASVRGGGTGELFF
D: .; J: TRBJ1-2; size: few; V: TRBV27; DNA: TGTGCCACCTCCCGGGCGATAGGGGAGGACTATGGCTACACCTTC; CDR3: CATSRAIGEDYGYTF
D: .; J: TRBJ2-7; size: .; V: TRBV9; DNA: TGTGCCAGCAGCGTAGCTGCCTCAGGGGGGACGGGGGAGCAGTACTTC; CDR3: CASSVAASGGTGEQYF
D: .; J: TRBJ2-1; size: .; V: TRBV27; DNA: TGTGCCAGCAGGGACAGTTCAAACAATGAGCAGTTCTTC; CDR3: CASRDSSNNEQFF
D: .; J: TRBJ2-5; size: once; V: TRBV30; DNA: TGTGCCTGGGTTAGGGACGGCCGGTGGGAGACCCAGTACTTC; CDR3: CAWVRDGRWETQYF
D: .; J: TRBJ2-7; size: .; V: TRBV18; DNA: TGTGCCAGCTCAGGGGGCTACGAGCAGTACTTC; CDR3: CASSGGYEQYF